A selection of T cell receptor beta chains follows, all from one sample in a study of shared clonotypes between healthy human individuals. Assay: immunoSEQ multiplex PCR; the TCRdb copy retains only in-frame clones and omits some. The table includes approximately 2,000,000 clones, about 94% detected once. Sequencing used naive CD8+ T cells from PBMCs. The receptors stem from a man aged 18 to 29 in good health. Some clones in this sample may be carry-over from other donors' samples. Both conserved end residues are part of each CDR3. Fields, in order: clone size, D gene, V gene, J gene, CDR3 protein, CDR3 DNA. The D gene is left open where the match is weak. Not every row has a clone size; where given, it reads once, few, many or a size class.

NA	NA	TRBV27	TRBJ2-3	CASSHNTDTQYF	TGTGCCAGCAGTCACAACACAGATACGCAGTATTTT
NA	NA	TRBV28	TRBJ1-5	CASSLVPYQPQHF	TGTGCCAGCAGTTTGGTTCCTTATCAGCCCCAGCATTTT
NA	TRBD1	TRBV7-2	TRBJ2-7	CASSLLTGVQIAYEQYF	TGTGCCAGCAGCTTATTAACAGGGGTTCAGATTGCCTACGAGCAGTACTTC
NA	TRBD2	TRBV27	TRBJ2-5	CASSWTSGRWRETQYF	TGTGCCAGCAGTTGGACTAGCGGGAGGTGGAGAGAGACCCAGTACTTC
NA	NA	TRBV29-1	TRBJ2-1	CSVTSFSYNEQFF	TGCAGCGTAACTAGCTTCTCCTACAATGAGCAGTTCTTC
NA	TRBD2	TRBV9	TRBJ2-1	CASSVGEAGGGPYNEQFF	TGTGCCAGCAGCGTAGGGGAAGCGGGAGGTGGGCCCTACAATGAGCAGTTCTTC
NA	NA	TRBV7-9	TRBJ2-3	CASRSATGAADTQYF	TGTGCCAGCAGATCAGCCACGGGGGCAGCAGATACGCAGTATTTT
NA	NA	TRBV27	TRBJ2-7	CASSGTGYEQYF	TGTGCCAGCAGTGGAACAGGATACGAGCAGTACTTC
NA	NA	TRBV27	TRBJ1-2	CASSPNGGPQYYGYTF	TGTGCCAGCAGTCCGAACGGGGGCCCGCAATACTATGGCTACACCTTC
NA	NA	TRBV4-3	TRBJ2-6	CASSQAHPGLANVLTF	TGCGCCAGCAGCCAAGCCCATCCAGGCTTGGCCAACGTCCTGACTTTC
once	TRBD1	TRBV19	TRBJ2-7	CASTLSWDSSYEQYF	TGTGCCAGTACCCTATCCTGGGACAGTTCCTACGAGCAGTACTTC
NA	NA	TRBV27	TRBJ2-7	CASRYRPRTPYEQYF	TGTGCCAGCAGGTATCGTCCCCGAACGCCCTACGAGCAGTACTTC
NA	NA	TRBV19	TRBJ2-7	CASSGTLFYEQYF	TGTGCCAGTAGCGGGACCCTTTTCTACGAGCAGTACTTC
few	NA	TRBV7-3	TRBJ1-2	CASRYDGESGGYTF	TGTGCCAGCAGATACGACGGGGAGTCGGGTGGCTACACCTTC
NA	TRBD2	TRBV30	TRBJ2-3	CAWSTSGTFTDTQYF	TGTGCCTGGAGTACTAGCGGAACATTCACAGATACGCAGTATTTT
once	NA	TRBV5-1	TRBJ2-7	CASTHPHEQYF	TGCGCCAGCACCCATCCCCACGAGCAGTACTTC
NA	TRBD2	TRBV6-1	TRBJ2-7	CASTLGGGRYEQYF	TGTGCCAGCACCCTCGGCGGGGGGCGATACGAGCAGTACTTC
NA	TRBD1	TRBV28	TRBJ2-5	CASSPRQGVMETQYF	TGTGCCAGCAGTCCCAGGCAGGGGGTCATGGAGACCCAGTACTTC
NA	NA	TRBV9	TRBJ1-2	CASSALNYGYTF	TGTGCCAGCAGCGCGCTCAACTATGGCTACACCTTC
NA	TRBD1	TRBV19	TRBJ1-5	CASSKPTGGLVQPQHF	TGTGCCAGTAGTAAACCGACAGGGGGCCTGGTTCAGCCCCAGCATTTT
NA	NA	TRBV5-1	TRBJ2-2	CASSPGQTDTGELFF	TGCGCCAGCAGCCCCGGACAGACCGACACCGGGGAGCTGTTTTTT
once	TRBD2	TRBV23-1	TRBJ2-2	CAIDVEAGGPSTGELFF	TGCGCCATTGACGTAGAGGCGGGAGGGCCGAGCACCGGGGAGCTGTTTTTT
NA	NA	TRBV19	TRBJ2-1	CASSITPRDEQFF	TGTGCCAGTAGTATCACCCCGAGGGATGAGCAGTTCTTC
NA	NA	TRBV28	TRBJ1-1	CASSELSNTEAFF	TGTGCCAGCAGCGAACTTTCGAACACTGAAGCTTTCTTT
once	NA	TRBV27	TRBJ2-1	CASSLGQTTYNEQFF	TGTGCCAGCAGTTTAGGGCAGACAACCTACAATGAGCAGTTCTTC
NA	NA	TRBV27	TRBJ2-3	CASSFNPSTDTQYF	TGTGCCAGCAGTTTCAATCCTAGCACAGATACGCAGTATTTT
NA	NA	TRBV14	TRBJ2-4	CASSPGPSAKNIQYF	TGTGCCAGCAGCCCCGGCCCGAGTGCCAAAAACATTCAGTACTTC
once	NA	TRBV2	TRBJ1-5	CASSEPTAYSNQPQHF	TGTGCCAGCAGTGAACCTACAGCTTATAGCAATCAGCCCCAGCATTTT
NA	NA	TRBV27	TRBJ2-1	CASSLSGRSSYNEQFF	TGTGCCAGCAGTTTATCGGGCCGCTCCTCCTACAATGAGCAGTTCTTC
NA	TRBD2	TRBV28	TRBJ2-1	CASAGTTNNEQFF	TGTGCCAGCGCCGGGACTACCAACAATGAGCAGTTCTTC
NA	NA	TRBV27	TRBJ2-7	CASSQSADSPKHYEQYF	TGTGCCAGCAGTCAATCGGCGGACAGCCCCAAACACTACGAGCAGTACTTC
NA	NA	TRBV6-6	TRBJ1-2	CASSYPDTPPWYGYTF	TGTGCCAGCAGTTACCCGGACACACCTCCGTGGTATGGCTACACCTTC
NA	TRBD1	TRBV27	TRBJ1-4	CASSPGTGGEKLFF	TGTGCCAGCAGCCCCGGGACAGGGGGCGAAAAACTGTTTTTT
NA	TRBD2	TRBV19	TRBJ2-3	CASSMDETSGRAKDTQYF	TGTGCCAGTAGTATGGATGAGACTAGCGGGAGGGCCAAAGATACGCAGTATTTT
NA	NA	TRBV7-9	TRBJ2-7	CASSFGAPYEQYF	TGTGCCAGCAGCTTTGGTGCCCCCTACGAGCAGTACTTC
NA	TRBD1	TRBV25-1	TRBJ2-2	CASSEAGGTGELFF	TGTGCCAGCAGTGAGGCAGGGGGTACCGGGGAGCTGTTTTTT
NA	NA	TRBV29-1	TRBJ1-1	CSVHGGGNRGMNTEAFF	TGCAGCGTACATGGTGGGGGGAACCGGGGCATGAACACTGAAGCTTTCTTT
NA	TRBD2	TRBV4-2	TRBJ2-5	CASSHSTELAGYQETQYF	TGTGCCAGCAGCCACTCGACCGAACTAGCGGGGTACCAAGAGACCCAGTACTTC
NA	NA	TRBV9	TRBJ1-3	CASSSRTVDSGNTIYF	TGTGCCAGCAGCTCGCGGACAGTCGACTCTGGAAACACCATATATTTT
NA	TRBD2	TRBV5-5	TRBJ2-7	CASSLGRASGDYEQYF	TGTGCCAGCAGCTTGGGGCGGGCTAGCGGGGACTACGAGCAGTACTTC
NA	NA	TRBV18	TRBJ1-5	CASSSKRGSNQPQHF	TGTGCCAGCTCATCTAAGAGGGGAAGCAATCAGCCCCAGCATTTT
NA	TRBD2	TRBV7-6	TRBJ2-7	CASSLARTSSYEQYF	TGTGCCAGCAGCTTAGCTAGGACTAGTTCCTACGAGCAGTACTTC
NA	NA	TRBV10-2	TRBJ1-2	CASSESSDYGYTF	TGCGCCAGCAGTGAGTCTTCGGACTATGGCTACACCTTC
NA	TRBD1	TRBV19	TRBJ1-1	CASRRQGGFTEAFF	TGTGCCAGTAGGCGACAGGGGGGTTTCACTGAAGCTTTCTTT